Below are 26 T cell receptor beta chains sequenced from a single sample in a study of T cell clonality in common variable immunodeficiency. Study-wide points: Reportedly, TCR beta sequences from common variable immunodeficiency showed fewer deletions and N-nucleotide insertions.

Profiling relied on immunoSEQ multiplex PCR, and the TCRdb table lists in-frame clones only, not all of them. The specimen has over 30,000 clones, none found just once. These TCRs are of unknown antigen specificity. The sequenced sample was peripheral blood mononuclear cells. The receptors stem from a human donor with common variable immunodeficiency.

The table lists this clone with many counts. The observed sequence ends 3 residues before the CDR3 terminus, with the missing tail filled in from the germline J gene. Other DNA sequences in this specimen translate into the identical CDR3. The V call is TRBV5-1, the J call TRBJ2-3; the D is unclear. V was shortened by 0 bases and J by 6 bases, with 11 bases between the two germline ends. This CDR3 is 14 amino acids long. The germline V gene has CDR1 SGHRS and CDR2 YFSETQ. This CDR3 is CASSLAQRADTQYF. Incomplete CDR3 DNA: TGCGCCAGCAGCTTGGCCCAGCGAGCGGATACG.

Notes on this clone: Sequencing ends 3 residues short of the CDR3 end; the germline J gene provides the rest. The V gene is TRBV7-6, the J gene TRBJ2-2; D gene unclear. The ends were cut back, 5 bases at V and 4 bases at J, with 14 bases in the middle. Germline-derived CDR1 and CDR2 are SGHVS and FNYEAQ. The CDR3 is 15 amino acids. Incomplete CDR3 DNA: TGTGCCAGCAGCCCCCCCCCAGTCTTCACCGGGGAG. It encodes CASSPPPVFTGE. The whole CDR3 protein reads CASSPPPVFTGELFF.

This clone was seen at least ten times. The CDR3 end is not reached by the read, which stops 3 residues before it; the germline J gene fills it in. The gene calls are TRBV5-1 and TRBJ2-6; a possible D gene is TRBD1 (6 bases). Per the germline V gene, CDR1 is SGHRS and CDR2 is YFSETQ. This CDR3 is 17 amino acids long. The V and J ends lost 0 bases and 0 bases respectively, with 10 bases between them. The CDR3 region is CASSLVQGSSGANVLTF. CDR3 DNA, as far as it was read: TGCGCCAGCAGCTTGGTGCAGGGGAGCTCTGGGGCCAACGTC.

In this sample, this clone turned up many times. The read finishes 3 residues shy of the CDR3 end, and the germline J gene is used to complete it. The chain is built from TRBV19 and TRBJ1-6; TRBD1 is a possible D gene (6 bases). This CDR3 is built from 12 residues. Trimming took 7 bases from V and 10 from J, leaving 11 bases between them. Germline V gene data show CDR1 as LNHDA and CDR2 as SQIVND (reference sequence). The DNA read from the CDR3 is TGTGCCAGTACTAAGGGGGACTCACCC. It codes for CASTKGDSP. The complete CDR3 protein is CASTKGDSPLHF.

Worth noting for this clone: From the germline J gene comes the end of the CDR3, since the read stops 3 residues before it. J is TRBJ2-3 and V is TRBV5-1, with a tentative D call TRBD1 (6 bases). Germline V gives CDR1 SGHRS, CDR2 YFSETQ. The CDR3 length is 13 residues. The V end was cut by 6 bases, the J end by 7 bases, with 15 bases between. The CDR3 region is CASTPGGDHTQYF. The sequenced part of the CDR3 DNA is TGCGCCAGCACTCCTGGGGGCGACCATACG.

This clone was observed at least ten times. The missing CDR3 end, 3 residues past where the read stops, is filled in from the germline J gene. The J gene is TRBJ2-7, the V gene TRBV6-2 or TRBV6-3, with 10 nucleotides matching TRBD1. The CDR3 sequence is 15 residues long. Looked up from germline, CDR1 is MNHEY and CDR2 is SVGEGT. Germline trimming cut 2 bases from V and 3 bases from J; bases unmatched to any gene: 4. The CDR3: CASSYQTGGLYEQYF. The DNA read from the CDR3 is TGTGCCAGCAGTTACCAGACAGGGGGCCTCTACGAG.

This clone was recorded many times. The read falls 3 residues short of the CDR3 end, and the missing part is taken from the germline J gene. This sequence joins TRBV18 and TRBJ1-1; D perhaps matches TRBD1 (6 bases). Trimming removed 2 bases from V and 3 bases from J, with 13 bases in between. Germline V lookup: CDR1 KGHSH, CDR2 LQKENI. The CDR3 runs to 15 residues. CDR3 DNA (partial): TGTGCCAGCTCACCATCAACAGGGTTGCACACTGAA. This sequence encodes CASSPSTGLHTE. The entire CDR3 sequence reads CASSPSTGLHTEAFF.

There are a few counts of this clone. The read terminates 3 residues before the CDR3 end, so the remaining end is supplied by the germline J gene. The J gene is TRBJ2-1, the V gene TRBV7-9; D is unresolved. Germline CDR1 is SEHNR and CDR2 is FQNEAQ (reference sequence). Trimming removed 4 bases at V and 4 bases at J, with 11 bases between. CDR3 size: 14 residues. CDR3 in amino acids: CASSSFAQYNEQFF. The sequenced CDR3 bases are TGTGCCAGCAGCTCTTTTGCCCAGTACAATGAG. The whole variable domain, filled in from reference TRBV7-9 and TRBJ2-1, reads DTGVSQNPRHKITKRGQNVTFRCDPISEHNRLYWYRQTLGQGPEFLTYFQNEAQLEKSRLLSDRFSAERPKGSFSTLEIQRTEQGDSAMYLCASSSFAQYNEQFFGPGTRLTVL.

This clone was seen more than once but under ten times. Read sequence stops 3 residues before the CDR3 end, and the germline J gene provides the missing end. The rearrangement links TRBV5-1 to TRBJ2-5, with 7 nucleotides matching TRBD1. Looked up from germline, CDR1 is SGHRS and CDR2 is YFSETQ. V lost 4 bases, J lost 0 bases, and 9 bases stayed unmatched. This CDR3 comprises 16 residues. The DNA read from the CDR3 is TGCGCCAGCAGCAATATTTTCCAGGGGGACCAAGAGACC. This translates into CASSNIFQGDQET. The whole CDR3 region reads CASSNIFQGDQETQYF.

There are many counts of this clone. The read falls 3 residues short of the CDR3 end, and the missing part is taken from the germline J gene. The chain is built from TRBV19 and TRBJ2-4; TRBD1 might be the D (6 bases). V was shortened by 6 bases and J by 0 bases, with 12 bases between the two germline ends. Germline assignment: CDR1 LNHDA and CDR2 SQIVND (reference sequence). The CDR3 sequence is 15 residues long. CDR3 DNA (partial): TGTGCCAGTAGGGACAGAAGACTAGCCAAAAACATT. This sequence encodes CASRDRRLAKNI. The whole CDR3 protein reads CASRDRRLAKNIQYF.

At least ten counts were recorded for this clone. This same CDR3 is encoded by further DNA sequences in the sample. The part of the CDR3 DNA that was read is TGTGCCAGCAGCTTAGTCGGCGGGAACACTGAA. Translation gives CASSLVGGNTE. The whole CDR3 protein is CASSLVGGNTEAFF. The gene calls are TRBV7-9 and TRBJ1-1; D unresolved. The read is 3 residues too short to cover the CDR3 end, so that end is filled in from the germline J gene. The CDR3 runs to 14 residues. Looked up from germline, CDR1 is SEHNR and CDR2 is FQNEAQ (reference sequence). Between the trimmed V and J ends, which lost 1 base and 1 base, there was a span of 7 bases.

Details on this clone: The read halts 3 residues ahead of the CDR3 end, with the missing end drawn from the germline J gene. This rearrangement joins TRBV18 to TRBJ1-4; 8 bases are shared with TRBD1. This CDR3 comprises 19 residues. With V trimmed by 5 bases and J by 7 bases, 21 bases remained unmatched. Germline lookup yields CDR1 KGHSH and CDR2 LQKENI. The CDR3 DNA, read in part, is TGTGCCAGCTCAATCAGAATAAGGGACAGGAAACTAGTTAGTGAAAAA. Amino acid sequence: CASSIRIRDRKLVSEK. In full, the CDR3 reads CASSIRIRDRKLVSEKLFF.

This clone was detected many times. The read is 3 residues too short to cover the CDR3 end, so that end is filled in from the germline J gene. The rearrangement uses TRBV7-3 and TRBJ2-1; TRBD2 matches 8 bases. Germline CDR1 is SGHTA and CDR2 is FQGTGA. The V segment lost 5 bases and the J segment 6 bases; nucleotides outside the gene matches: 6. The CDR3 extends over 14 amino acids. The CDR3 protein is CASSKGLGGNEQFF. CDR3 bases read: TGTGCCAGCAGCAAGGGACTAGGAGGCAATGAG.

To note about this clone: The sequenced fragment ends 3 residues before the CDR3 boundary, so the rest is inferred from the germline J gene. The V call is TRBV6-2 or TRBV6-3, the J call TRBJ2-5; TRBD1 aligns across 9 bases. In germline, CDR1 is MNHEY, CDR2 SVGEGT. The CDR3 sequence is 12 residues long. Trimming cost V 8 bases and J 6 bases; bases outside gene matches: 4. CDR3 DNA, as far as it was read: TGTGCCAGCCGACAGGGGGTACAGACC. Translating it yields CASRQGVQT. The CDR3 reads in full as CASRQGVQTQYF.

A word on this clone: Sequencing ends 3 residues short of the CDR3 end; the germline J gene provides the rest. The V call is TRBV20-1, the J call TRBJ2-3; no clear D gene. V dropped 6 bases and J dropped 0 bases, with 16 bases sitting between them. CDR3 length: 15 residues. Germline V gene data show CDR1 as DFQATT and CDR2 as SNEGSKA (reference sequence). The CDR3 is CSAPFPVLSTDTQYF. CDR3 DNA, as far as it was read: TGCAGTGCCCCATTCCCGGTCCTTAGCACAGATACG.

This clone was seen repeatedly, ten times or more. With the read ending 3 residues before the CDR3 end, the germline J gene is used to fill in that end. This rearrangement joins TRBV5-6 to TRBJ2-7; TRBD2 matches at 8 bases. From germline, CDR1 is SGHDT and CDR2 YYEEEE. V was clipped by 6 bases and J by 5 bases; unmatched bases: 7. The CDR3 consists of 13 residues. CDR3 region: CASTYGGGNEQYF. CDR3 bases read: TGTGCCAGCACCTACGGGGGGGGTAACGAG.

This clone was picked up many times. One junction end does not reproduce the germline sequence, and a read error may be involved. CDR3 loop: CASSQDREGPPYGYTF. The CDR3 DNA, read in part, is TGCGCCAGCAGCCAAGACAGGGAAGGCCCTCCCTATGGC. V gene TRBV4-2 combines with J gene TRBJ1-2; 7 nucleotides line up with TRBD1. The read comes to an end 3 residues before the CDR3 does, leaving the germline J gene to fill in the end. Germline CDR1 is LGHNA and CDR2 is YNFKEQ. The CDR3 has 16 residues.

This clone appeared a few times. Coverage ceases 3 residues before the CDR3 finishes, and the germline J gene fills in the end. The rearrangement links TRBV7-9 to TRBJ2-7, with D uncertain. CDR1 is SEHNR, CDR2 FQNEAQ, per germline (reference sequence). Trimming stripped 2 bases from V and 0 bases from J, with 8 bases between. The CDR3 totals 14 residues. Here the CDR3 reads CASSLNLFSYEQYF. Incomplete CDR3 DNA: TGTGCCAGCAGCTTAAATCTATTCTCCTACGAG.

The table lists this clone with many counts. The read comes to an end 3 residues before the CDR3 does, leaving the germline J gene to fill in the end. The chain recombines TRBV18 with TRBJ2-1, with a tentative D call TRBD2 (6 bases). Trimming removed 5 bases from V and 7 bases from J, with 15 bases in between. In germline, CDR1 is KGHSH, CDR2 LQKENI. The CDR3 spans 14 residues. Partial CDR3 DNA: TGTGCCAGCTCAAGGGAGGTGAAGGGGAATGAG. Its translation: CASSREVKGNE. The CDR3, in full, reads CASSREVKGNEQFF.

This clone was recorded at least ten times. This CDR3 is CASSPFRLALTYNEQFF. Incomplete CDR3 DNA: TGTGCCAGCAGTCCCTTCCGGCTAGCGCTAACCTACAATGAG. The chain employs TRBV27 and TRBJ2-1; tentatively, D is TRBD2 (6 bases). The DNA ends 3 residues before the CDR3 does, and the rest of the CDR3 is filled in from the germline J gene. The V end was cut by 5 bases, the J end by 2 bases, with 19 bases between. This CDR3 has 17 amino acids. Germline V CDR1 and CDR2: MNHEY, SMNVEV (reference sequence).

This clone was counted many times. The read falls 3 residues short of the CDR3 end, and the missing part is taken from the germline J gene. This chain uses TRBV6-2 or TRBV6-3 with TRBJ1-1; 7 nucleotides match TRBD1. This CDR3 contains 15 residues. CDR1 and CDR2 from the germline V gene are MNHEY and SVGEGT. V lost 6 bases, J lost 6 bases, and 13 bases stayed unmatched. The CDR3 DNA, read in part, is TGTGCCAGCAGACTCCACAGGGGAAGGGATCCTGAA. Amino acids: CASRLHRGRDPE. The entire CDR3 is CASRLHRGRDPEAFF.

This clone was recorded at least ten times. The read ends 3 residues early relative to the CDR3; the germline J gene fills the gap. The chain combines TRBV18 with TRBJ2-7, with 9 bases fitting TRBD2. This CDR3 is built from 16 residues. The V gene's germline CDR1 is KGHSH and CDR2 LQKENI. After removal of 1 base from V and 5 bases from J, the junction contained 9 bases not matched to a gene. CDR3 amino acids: CASSPQVAGVADEQYF. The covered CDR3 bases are TGTGCCAGCTCACCACAAGTAGCGGGAGTAGCGGACGAG.

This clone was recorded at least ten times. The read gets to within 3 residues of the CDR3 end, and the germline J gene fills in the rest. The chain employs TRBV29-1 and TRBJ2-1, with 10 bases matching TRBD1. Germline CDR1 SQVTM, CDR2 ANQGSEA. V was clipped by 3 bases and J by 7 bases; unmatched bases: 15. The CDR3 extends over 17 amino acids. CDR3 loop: CSVENRDRGFYWNEQFF. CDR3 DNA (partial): TGCAGCGTTGAGAACCGGGACAGGGGCTTTTATTGGAATGAG.

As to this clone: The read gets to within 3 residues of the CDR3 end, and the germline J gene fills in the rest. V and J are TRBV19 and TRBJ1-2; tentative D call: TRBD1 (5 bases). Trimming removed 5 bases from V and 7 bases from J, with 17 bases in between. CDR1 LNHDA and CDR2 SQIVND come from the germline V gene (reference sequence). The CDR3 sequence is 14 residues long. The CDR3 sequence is CASSAYQGPPGYTF. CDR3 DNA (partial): TGTGCCAGTAGTGCGTACCAGGGCCCGCCTGGC.

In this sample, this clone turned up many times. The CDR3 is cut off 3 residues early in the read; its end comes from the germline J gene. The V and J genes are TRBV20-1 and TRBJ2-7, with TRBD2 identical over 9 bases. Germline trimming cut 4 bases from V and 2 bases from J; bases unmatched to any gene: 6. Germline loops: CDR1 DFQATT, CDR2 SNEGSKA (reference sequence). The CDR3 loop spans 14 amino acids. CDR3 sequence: CSAISGRSTYEQYF. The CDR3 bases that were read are TGCAGTGCTATTAGCGGGAGAAGCACCTACGAG.

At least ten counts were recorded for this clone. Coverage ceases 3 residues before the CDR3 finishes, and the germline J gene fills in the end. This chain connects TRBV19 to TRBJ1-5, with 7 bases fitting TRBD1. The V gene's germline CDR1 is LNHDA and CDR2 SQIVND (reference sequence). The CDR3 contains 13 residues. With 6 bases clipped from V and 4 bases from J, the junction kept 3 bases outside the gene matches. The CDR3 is CASSMDRNQPQHF. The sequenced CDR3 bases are TGTGCCAGTAGCATGGACAGGAATCAGCCC.